This T cell receptor (beta chain) was found in a study of blood T cell repertoires in COVID-19. Study overall: Researchers got acute and convalescent COVID-19 samples from the United States, Italy and Spain. PBMCs, B-cell-depleted T cells, or T cells provided the cDNA or gDNA that made up the material.

Everyone who took part was about 18 to 89 years old, and they came from about two dozen US areas. Researchers sorted participants into cohorts using their self-reported clinical history. Germline V gives CDR1 KGHSH, CDR2 LQKENI. The CDR3 spans 15 residues. The junction had 6 bases not matched to a gene; V was cut back by 2 bases and J by 6 bases. Generated by immunoSEQ multiplex PCR, the TCRdb table keeps only in-frame clones and is missing some. The top ten hold approximately 1.3% of the sample, which has some 220,000 clones, approximately 83% seen once. The chain employs TRBV18 and TRBJ1-3; 8 nucleotides line up with TRBD1. This TCR derives from a woman between 40 and 55 years old with acute COVID-19. Sequencing input: PBMCs or T cells enriched from blood (not recorded which). The DNA for the CDR3 is TGTGCCAGCTCACCAGCGACAGGGGCCCAAAACACCATATATTTT. Its protein product is CASSPATGAQNTIYF.